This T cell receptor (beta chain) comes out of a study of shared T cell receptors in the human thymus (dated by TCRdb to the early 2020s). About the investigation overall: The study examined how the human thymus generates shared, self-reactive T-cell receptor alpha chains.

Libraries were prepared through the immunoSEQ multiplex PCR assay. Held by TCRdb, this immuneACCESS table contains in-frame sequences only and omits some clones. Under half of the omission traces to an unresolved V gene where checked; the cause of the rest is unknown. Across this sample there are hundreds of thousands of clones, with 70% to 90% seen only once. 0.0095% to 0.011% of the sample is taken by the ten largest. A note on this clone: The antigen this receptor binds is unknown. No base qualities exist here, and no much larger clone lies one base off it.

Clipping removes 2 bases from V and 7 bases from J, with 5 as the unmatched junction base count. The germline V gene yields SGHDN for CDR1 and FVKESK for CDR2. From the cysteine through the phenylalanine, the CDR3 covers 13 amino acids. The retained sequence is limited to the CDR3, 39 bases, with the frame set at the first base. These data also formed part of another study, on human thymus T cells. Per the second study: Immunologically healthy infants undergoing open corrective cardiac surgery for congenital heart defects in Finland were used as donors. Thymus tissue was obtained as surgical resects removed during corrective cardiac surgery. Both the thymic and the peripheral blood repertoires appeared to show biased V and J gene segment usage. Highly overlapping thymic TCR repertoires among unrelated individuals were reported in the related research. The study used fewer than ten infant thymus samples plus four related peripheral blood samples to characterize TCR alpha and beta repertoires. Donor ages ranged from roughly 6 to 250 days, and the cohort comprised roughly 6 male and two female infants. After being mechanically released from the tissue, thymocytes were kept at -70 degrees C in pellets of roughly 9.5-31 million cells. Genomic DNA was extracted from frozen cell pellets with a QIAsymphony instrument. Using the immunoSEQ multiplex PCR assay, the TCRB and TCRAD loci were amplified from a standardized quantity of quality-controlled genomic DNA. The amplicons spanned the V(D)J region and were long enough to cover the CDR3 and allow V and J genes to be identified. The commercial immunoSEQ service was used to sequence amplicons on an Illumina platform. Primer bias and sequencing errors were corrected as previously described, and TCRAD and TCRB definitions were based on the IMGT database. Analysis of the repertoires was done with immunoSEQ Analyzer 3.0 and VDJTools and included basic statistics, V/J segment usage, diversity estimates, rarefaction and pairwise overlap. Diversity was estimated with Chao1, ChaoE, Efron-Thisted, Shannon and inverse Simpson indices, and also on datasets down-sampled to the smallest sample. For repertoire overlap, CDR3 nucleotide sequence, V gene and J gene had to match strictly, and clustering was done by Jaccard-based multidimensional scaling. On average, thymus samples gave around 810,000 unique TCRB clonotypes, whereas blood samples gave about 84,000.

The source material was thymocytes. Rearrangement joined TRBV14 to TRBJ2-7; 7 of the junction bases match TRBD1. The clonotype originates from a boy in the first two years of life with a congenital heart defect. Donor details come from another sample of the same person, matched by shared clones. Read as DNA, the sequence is TGTGCCAGCAGCCAAATGACAGGGTTTGAGCAGTACTTC. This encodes CASSQMTGFEQYF.